The 7 T cell receptor beta chains in this list originate from one sample, sequenced in a study of cytomegalovirus exposure and HLA in healthy donors. PCR involved 60 Vbeta and 13 Jbeta primers. Measured with immunoSEQ multiplex PCR; TCRdb has only the in-frame clones, and not every one. The sample shows around 100,000 clones, and around 3.6% sits with its ten largest clones. The specimen was PBMCs. The source of these receptors is a young woman in good health and CMV-seronegative.

The chain has TRBV4-1 and TRBJ1-5; the D gene is possibly TRBD1 (5 bases). CDR1 is MGHRA, CDR2 YSYEKL, per germline. The CDR3 runs to 15 residues. The V end lost 3 bases, the J end lost 0 bases, and 9 bases lay between the germline ends. The CDR3 sequence is CASSQQGLSNQPQHF. The CDR3 nucleotides are TGCGCCAGCAGCCAGCAGGGCCTTAGCAATCAGCCCCAGCATTTT.

V and J are TRBV5-1 and TRBJ1-6; TRBD1 agrees at 7 bases. Unmatched junction bases numbered 0, after V lost 0 bases and J lost 6 bases. Germline V gene data show CDR1 as SGHRS and CDR2 as YFSETQ. The CDR3 runs to 14 residues. The CDR3 protein is CASSLAGGNSPLHF. The CDR3 nucleotides are TGCGCCAGCAGCTTGGCAGGGGGTAATTCACCCCTCCACTTT.

The gene calls are TRBV7-9 and TRBJ1-4; the match to TRBD1 covers 7 bases. This CDR3 is 14 amino acids long. The ends lost 3 bases at V and 7 bases at J; junction bases unmatched: 5. The V gene's germline CDR1 is SEHNR and CDR2 FQNEAQ (reference sequence). CDR3: CASSFDRATEKLFF. The CDR3 nucleotides read TGTGCCAGCAGCTTCGACAGGGCGACTGAAAAACTGTTTTTT.

This chain links TRBV28 with TRBJ2-5, with D possibly being TRBD2 (6 bases). Germline lookup yields CDR1 MDHEN and CDR2 SYDVKM. V shed 3 bases and J shed 2 bases, with 13 bases lying between them. CDR3 length: 15 residues. CDR3 amino acids: CASSFFRTTQETQYF. CDR3 nucleotides: TGTGCCAGCAGTTTTTTTCGGACTACTCAAGAGACCCAGTACTTC.

The chain joins TRBV18 to TRBJ1-2, with a possible D match to TRBD1 (6 bases). V gave up 8 bases and J gave up 3 bases, with 22 bases separating them. The germline V gene encodes CDR1 KGHSH and CDR2 LQKENI. The CDR3 runs to 16 residues. The CDR3 DNA is TGTGCCAGCACTCGGACAGCTTCCCTCACCGACTATGGCTACACCTTC. It encodes CASTRTASLTDYGYTF. Filled out from reference TRBV18 and TRBJ1-2, the complete variable domain reads NAGVMQNPRHLVRRRGQEARLRCSPMKGHSHVYWYRQLPEEGLKFMVYLQKENIIDESGMPKERFSAEFPKEGPSILRIQQVVRGDSAAYFCASTRTASLTDYGYTFGSGTRLTVV.

This chain links TRBV15 with TRBJ1-6, with D perhaps matching TRBD1 (5 bases). With 3 bases removed from V and 0 bases from J, the gap between germline ends came to 12 bases. This CDR3 contains 17 residues. The germline V gene encodes CDR1 LNHNV and CDR2 YYDKDF (reference sequence). The CDR3 DNA follows: TGTGCCACCAGCAGCCCAACAGGCCTCTCCTATAATTCACCCCTCCACTTT. Its translation is CATSSPTGLSYNSPLHF.

The chain links TRBV7-9 to TRBJ2-1; D remains ambiguous. V was trimmed by 3 bases and J by 9 bases, leaving 3 bases between them. The germline CDR1 and CDR2 sequences are SEHNR and FQNEAQ (reference sequence). CDR3 length equals 10 residues. The CDR3 here is CASSFSEQFF. CDR3 sequence (DNA): TGTGCCAGCAGCTTCAGTGAGCAGTTCTTC.